The following is a T cell receptor (beta chain) sequence with its context. This entry belongs to a study of blood T cell repertoires in COVID-19. Background on the study: COVID-19 samples, acute and convalescent, were from the United States, Italy and Spain. In each case, the material was cDNA or gDNA derived from T cells, B-cell-depleted T cells, or PBMCs.

Using immunoSEQ multiplex PCR, the repertoire was profiled, and TCRdb retains in-frame clones only, with some absent. Among 410,000 or so clones listed, about 88% were seen once. CDR3 length: 14 amino acids. Trimming at V came to 6 bases and at J to 8 bases, leaving 8 bases not matched to a gene. CDR1 is MDHEN, CDR2 SYDVKM, per germline. This chain uses TRBV28 with TRBJ2-2; 8 bases map to TRBD2. The receptor was derived from a middle-aged woman with COVID-19, enrolled during active disease. The sample taken for sequencing was peripheral blood. CDR3 residues: CASSSGGRKGELFF. CDR3 coding DNA: TGTGCCAGCAGCAGCGGGGGACGCAAAGGGGAGCTGTTTTTT.